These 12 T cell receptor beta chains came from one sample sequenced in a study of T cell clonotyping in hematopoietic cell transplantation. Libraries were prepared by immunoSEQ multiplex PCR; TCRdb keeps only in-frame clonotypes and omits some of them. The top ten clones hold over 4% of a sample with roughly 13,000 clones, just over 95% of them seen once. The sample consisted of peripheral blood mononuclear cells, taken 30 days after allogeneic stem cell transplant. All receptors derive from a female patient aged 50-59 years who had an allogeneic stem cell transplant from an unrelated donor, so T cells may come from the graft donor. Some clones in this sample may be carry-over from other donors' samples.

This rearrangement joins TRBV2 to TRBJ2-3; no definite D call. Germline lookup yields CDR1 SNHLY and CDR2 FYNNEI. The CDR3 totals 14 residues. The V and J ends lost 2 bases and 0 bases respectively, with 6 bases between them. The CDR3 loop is CASSEWYSTDTQYF. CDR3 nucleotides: TGTGCCAGCAGTGAATGGTACAGCACAGATACGCAGTATTTT.

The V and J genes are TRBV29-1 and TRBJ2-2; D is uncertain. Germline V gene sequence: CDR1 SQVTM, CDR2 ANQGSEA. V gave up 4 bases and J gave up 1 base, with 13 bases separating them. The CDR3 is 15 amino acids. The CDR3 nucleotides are TGCAGCGTTGGTGGGGAACGGATGAACACCGGGGAGCTGTTTTTT. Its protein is CSVGGERMNTGELFF.

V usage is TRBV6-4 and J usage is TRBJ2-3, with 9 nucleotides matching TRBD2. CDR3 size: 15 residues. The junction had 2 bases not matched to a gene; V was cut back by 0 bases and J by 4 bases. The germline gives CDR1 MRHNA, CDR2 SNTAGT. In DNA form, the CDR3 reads TGTGCCAGCAGTGACTCTCTAGCGGGGCCAGATACGCAGTATTTT. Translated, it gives CASSDSLAGPDTQYF.

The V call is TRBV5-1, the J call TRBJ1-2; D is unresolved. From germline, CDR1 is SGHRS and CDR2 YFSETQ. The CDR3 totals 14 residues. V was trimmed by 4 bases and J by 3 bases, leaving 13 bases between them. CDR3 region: CASSREGGDYGYTF. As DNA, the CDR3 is TGCGCCAGCAGCCGCGAGGGAGGTGACTATGGCTACACCTTC.

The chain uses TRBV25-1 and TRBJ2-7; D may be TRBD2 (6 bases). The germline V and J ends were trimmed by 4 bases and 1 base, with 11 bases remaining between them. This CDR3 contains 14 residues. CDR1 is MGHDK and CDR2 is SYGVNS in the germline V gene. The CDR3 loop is CASSAAGGSYEQYF. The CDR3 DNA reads TGTGCCAGCAGTGCCGCAGGAGGGTCCTACGAGCAGTACTTC.

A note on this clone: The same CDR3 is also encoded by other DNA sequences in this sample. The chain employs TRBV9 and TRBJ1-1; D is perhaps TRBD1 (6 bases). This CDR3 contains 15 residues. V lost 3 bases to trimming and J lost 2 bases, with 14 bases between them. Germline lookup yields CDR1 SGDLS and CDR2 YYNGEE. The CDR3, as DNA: TGTGCCAGCAGCGCATCCTCGACAGGCAACACTGAAGCTTTCTTT. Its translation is CASSASSTGNTEAFF.

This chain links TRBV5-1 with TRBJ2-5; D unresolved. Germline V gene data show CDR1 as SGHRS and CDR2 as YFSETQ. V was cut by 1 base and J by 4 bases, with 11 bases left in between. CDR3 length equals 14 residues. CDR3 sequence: CASSLTSMGETQYF. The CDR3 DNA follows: TGCGCCAGCAGCTTGACATCCATGGGAGAGACCCAGTACTTC.

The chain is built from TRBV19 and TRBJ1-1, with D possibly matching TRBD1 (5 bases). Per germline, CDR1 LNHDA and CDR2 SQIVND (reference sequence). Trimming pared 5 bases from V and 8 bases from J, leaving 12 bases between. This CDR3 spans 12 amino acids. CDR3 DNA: TGTGCCAGTAGTCCACGACAGTTCGAAGCTTTCTTT. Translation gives CASSPRQFEAFF.

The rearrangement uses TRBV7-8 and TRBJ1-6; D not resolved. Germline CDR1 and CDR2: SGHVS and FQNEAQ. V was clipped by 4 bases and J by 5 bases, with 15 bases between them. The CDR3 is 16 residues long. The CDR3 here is CASSSRLQRDNSPLHF. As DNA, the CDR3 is TGTGCCAGCAGCTCGCGGCTACAGAGAGATAATTCACCCCTCCACTTT.

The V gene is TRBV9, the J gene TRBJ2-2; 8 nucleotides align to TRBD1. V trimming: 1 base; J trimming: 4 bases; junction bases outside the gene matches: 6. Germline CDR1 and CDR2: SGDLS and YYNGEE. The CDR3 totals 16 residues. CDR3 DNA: TGTGCCAGCAGCGTACAGGGGGCGCGGGGCACCGGGGAGCTGTTTTTT. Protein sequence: CASSVQGARGTGELFF.

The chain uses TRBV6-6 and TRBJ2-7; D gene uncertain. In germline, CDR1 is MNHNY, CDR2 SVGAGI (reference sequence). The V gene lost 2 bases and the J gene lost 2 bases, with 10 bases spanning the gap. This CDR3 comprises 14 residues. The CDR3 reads CASSYGSLTYEQYF. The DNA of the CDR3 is TGTGCCAGCAGTTACGGCAGCCTTACCTACGAGCAGTACTTC.

CDR3 protein: CASSSSSGGALKGGELFF. CDR3 bases: TGTGCCAGCAGCTCCTCTAGCGGGGGAGCCTTAAAGGGCGGGGAGCTGTTTTTT. This chain joins TRBV7-2 and TRBJ2-2; 10 bases are a match to TRBD2. V lost 4 bases to trimming and J lost 7 bases; unmatched junction nucleotides: 15. The germline gives CDR1 SGHTA, CDR2 FQGNSA. The CDR3 spans 18 residues.